This T cell receptor beta chain was captured by sequencing in a study of cytomegalovirus exposure and HLA in healthy donors (dated by TCRdb to 2015 to 2018). Study-level background: An earlier analysis of a few hundred of the donors reported 250 to 300 Gb of sequence data and around 120 million unique TCR beta sequences obtained from approximately 180 million T cells. An early release covering roughly 640 HLA-typed donors comprised 250 to 350 gigabases of sequencing data and around 86 million unique TCR sequences. The genetic ancestry cluster associated with self-reported Caucasian donors included 80% to 90% of the roughly 380 genotyped donors. The study aimed to test whether cataloging public T cell receptors could reveal signatures of past pathogen exposure. The study used immunosequencing to profile the T cell repertoires of some 600 subjects and linked those repertoires to cytomegalovirus serostatus. In addition to the first cohort of 666 subjects, a separate validation cohort of over 90 different subjects was used. High-throughput TCR immunosequencing, statistical association of individual TCRs with disease status, and machine learning were combined to predict cytomegalovirus infection status. In a later analysis, previously published TCR beta repertoires from some 640 donors were re-analyzed and high-resolution HLA genotyping was added so that TCR occurrence patterns could be studied. In the later analysis, no new phenotypic data were used to find candidate immune exposures; instead, reliance was placed on TCR beta sequences and their occurrence across donors. An earlier analysis of 587 of the donors used high-throughput TCR beta sequencing to judge whether each TCR beta V gene segment behaved as functional or pseudogenic. Alongside the repertoire data, information on donor age, sex, ethnicity and CMV serostatus was compiled. In a later genetic analysis, genome-wide SNP genotypes for about 55% of the roughly 700 donors were used, and that subset was treated as a discovery cohort. All discovery cohort repertoires had been generated using a single sequencing platform. HLA typing covered class I and class II loci at four-digit resolution. Typing coverage varied by locus: roughly 629-640 donors for A, B, C, DRB1 and DQB1; 500 to 550 for DQA1; more than 600 for DPA1; some 470 for DPB1. Roughly 5 DR-DQ haplotypes were handled as single units for association and clustering, since linkage in the cohort was strong. Among 300 to 500 genotyped donors of the cohort, an average of approximately 200,000 unique TCR beta nucleotide sequences was sequenced per donor, of which 15% to 20% were non-productive. Broader findings and caveats from the paper: A later analysis found that HLA-associated TCR beta chains were more clonally expanded and had lower generation probabilities than equally common non-associated chains. Because some donors lacked HLA typing at each locus, the association tests relied only on the typed subset. A further reported finding was that TCR beta sequences accurately predicted the HLA-A and HLA-B alleles for most subjects in the first cohort. Across donors, most TCR sequences were observed very rarely, whereas some public TCRs were present in many individuals. In a later analysis, 16,951 TCR beta sequences were associated with specific HLA alleles at a false discovery rate of 0.05. Immune exposure information for the cohort was limited to CMV serostatus. The study gave a list of 150 to 200 TCR beta chains associated with cytomegalovirus. Because counts were too low, fewer than 20 rarely observed V segments, including chromosome 9 orphons, were excluded from the earlier analysis of 500 to 700 of the donors. In a later genetic analysis, a missense DCLRE1C variant was associated with V-gene and J-gene trimming of TCR beta chains, and the association was replicated in an independent cohort. Cytomegalovirus status was reported to be diagnosed by the classifier with high specificity and sensitivity in both the original and validation cohorts. Only TCR beta chains were sequenced in this cohort, and the absence of alpha or paired-chain data limited detectable features. In vitro tests confirmed that a few of the cytomegalovirus-associated TCR beta chains recognize cytomegalovirus antigens. Linkage disequilibrium might explain the correlated functional status among segregating V segments, but an unknown experimental factor could not be ruled out. A cluster of highly shared sequence variants was judged likely to represent a technical artifact of the sequencing pipeline. An earlier analysis of 450 to 750 of the donors showed that most TCR beta V segments appeared in productive rearrangements either about 87% or about 30% of the time, which broadly matched IMGT annotations. The authors suggested that the approach could potentially be extended to other disease states and immunological phenotypes. In a later analysis, TCR association rates were found to vary across HLA loci, with the most associated TCRs seen for DRB1 alleles and the fewest for HLA-C alleles. Some IMGT-functional V segments, including TRBV6-2 and TRBV6-3, could not be distinguished by the 87-base-pair reads and were therefore excluded. Presence/absence analyses assumed roughly uniform sequencing depth across donors, an assumption that may not hold. In a later genetic analysis, fewer N-insertions in productive TCRs were reported among donors in an Asian-associated ancestry cluster than the roughly 710-donor mean. According to a later analysis, parvovirus B19, influenza, CMV and Epstein-Barr virus appeared linked to several top co-occurrence clusters. A later analysis found that most CMV-associated TCR beta chains appeared HLA-restricted, with HLA associations seemingly driven largely by CMV exposure. Strong co-occurrence of HLA alleles, especially DR and DQ, made assigning TCR associations to individual alleles difficult.

Preparation of the library involved the immunoSEQ multiplex PCR assay. A mixture of 60 forward primers for TCR Vbeta segments and 13 reverse primers for TCR Jbeta segments was used in the multiplex PCR. Amplification of the CDR3 region of rearranged TCR beta genes was performed with a multiplex PCR assay on genomic DNA. Amplified TCR beta libraries were sequenced as 87-base-pair reads on the Illumina HiSeq System. The paper's data handling went like this. A later analysis counted about 80 million unique TCR beta chains across the 550 to 800 repertoires, and some 12 million of these chains were shared by at least two donors. To remove PCR and sequencing errors, raw reads were error-corrected and collapsed into unique sequences using a nearest-neighbor algorithm that merged closely related sequences. To assign V, D and J gene segments, CDR3 sequences were aligned to IMGT reference sequences. Each retained sequence needed at least a six-nucleotide match to both a V gene segment and a J gene segment. Rearrangements were classified as productive when the CDR3 lacked stop codons and remained in frame with V and J, and all other rearrangements were classified as non-productive. Following IMGT convention, CDR3 was defined as the stretch from the second conserved V-encoded cysteine to the conserved J-encoded phenylalanine. Sequences without an unambiguous match to a single V gene segment were excluded from the earlier analysis of 587 of the donors. An earlier analysis of a few hundred of the donors classified V segments as functional when productive rearrangements were above 56.7% and as segregating when the standard deviation between donors was above 5%. A statistical classification framework was developed to diagnose cytomegalovirus status using the catalog of TCR beta chain sequences. In a later analysis, TCR nucleotide sequences were compared against IMGT/GENE-DB human TR gene sequences so that V and J genes could be assigned. Using the TCRdist pipeline, a later analysis assigned CDR3 sequences along with most-parsimonious VDJ recombination scenarios. In a later analysis, every TCR beta chain was defined by the combination of its CDR3 amino acid sequence and its V-gene family, and reads without a unique V-gene family were dropped. To address suspected cross-contamination and a sequencing artifact, a later analysis removed approximately 590 highly shared, low-generation-probability nucleotide sequences. In a later analysis, a clonal expansion index for each public chain was calculated from normalized within-repertoire ranks of inferred template counts. A later analysis computed generation probabilities with a VDJ recombination model fitted to out-of-frame rearrangements, and checked the results against IGoR. Hypergeometric tests were used in a later analysis to score TCR-TCR, TCR-HLA and TCR-CMV co-occurrence, with a repertoire-size bias correction applied to the TCR pairs. To estimate false discovery rates, a later analysis permuted the HLA or CMV assignments 20 times. In a later analysis, co-occurring TCRs were grouped with DBSCAN, and TCRdist sequence similarity was added when clustering was performed within HLA-allele-positive subsets. Repertoires with fewer than 30,000 or more than 120,000 public chains were left out of co-occurrence clustering, as were about 5 repertoires with anomalous nucleotide sharing. Here the immuneACCESS table is served through TCRdb, limited to in-frame sequences with V and J called. Missing clones are a known gap in these copies; in checked studies unresolved V genes cover under half, and the rest lacks a known reason. That table supplies the V and J calls and clone size; D and trimming were determined from the DNA. This sample has more than 130,000 clones in its table, and about four fifths of those were observed once. Over 2.5% of the sample belongs to the ten largest clones.

The trim is 10 bases for V and 0 bases for J, with a gap of 16 bases between the germline ends. The CDR3 runs 14 residues from the cysteine to the phenylalanine. Only CDR3 DNA remains: 42 bases, in frame from the first base. CDR1 and CDR2 (ENHRY, SYGVKD) derive from the germline V gene. The cohort was made up of about 670 healthy bone marrow donors. All cohort members were sampled while nominally healthy, although unrecorded immune exposures were likely present. The donor was CMV seronegative and was included in the group of around 320 seronegative cohort members. A peripheral blood sample was collected from each donor, and TCR beta sequencing was performed on peripheral blood mononuclear cells. The Qiagen DNeasy Blood Extraction Kit was used to extract genomic DNA from the blood cell samples. This clone came up once. This receptor's antigen is unknown. Base qualities are missing; no much larger clone stands one base away.

The V gene is TRBV10-3 and the J gene is TRBJ2-7; TRBD1 is possibly the D segment (6 matching bases). The clonotype comes from a male donor in good health and CMV-seronegative. What was sequenced was PBMCs. The CDR3 protein sequence reads: CATQAGQSSYEQYF. The bases read TGTGCCACCCAGGCCGGACAGAGCTCCTACGAGCAGTACTTC.